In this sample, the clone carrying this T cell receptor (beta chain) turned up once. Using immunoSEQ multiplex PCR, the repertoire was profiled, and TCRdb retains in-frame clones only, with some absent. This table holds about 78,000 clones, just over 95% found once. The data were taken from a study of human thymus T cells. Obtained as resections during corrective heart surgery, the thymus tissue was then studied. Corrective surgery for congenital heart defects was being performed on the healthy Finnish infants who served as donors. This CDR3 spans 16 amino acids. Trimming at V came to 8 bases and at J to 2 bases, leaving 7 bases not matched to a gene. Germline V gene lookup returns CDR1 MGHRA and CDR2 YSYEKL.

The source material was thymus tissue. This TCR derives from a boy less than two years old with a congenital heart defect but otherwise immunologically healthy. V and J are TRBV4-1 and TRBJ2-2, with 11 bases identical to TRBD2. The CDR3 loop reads CASRTSGGGNTGELFF. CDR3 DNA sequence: TGCGCCAGCCGCACTAGCGGGGGTGGTAACACCGGGGAGCTGTTTTTT.